The source of this T cell receptor beta chain is a study of glioma-infiltrating T cells. In the case of this clonotype: Its cognate antigen is unknown. One end of the junction does not line up with germline, which may come from a read error.

Study-level results: Non-neoplastic patients had below-expected tissue-blood divergence, while all gliomas exceeded expectation.

TCR alpha and beta CDR3 regions were amplified from RNA using iRepertoire nested multiplex PCR. MiXCR, applied by TCRdb to the multiplex PCR reads, yields one record per CDR3 protein. This repertoire shows fewer than 200,000 distinct CDR3 sequences, around 40% found once; its top ten account for around 4.9%. The V gene's germline CDR1 is MNHNS and CDR2 SASEGT. The CDR3 has 14 amino acids. The chain recombines TRBV6-1 with TRBJ2-2, with D tentatively TRBD2 (5 bases). Sequenced: glioma tissue, nonneoplastic brain tissue, or PBMCs (not recorded which). The source is a human donor with low-grade glioma or glioblastoma, undergoing nonglioma brain surgery, or in good health (not recorded which). The CDR3 sequence is CASSQERWSGEPFF. For the CDR3, the DNA is TGTGCCAGCAGCCAAGAACGGTGGTCCGGGGAGCCGTTTTTT.